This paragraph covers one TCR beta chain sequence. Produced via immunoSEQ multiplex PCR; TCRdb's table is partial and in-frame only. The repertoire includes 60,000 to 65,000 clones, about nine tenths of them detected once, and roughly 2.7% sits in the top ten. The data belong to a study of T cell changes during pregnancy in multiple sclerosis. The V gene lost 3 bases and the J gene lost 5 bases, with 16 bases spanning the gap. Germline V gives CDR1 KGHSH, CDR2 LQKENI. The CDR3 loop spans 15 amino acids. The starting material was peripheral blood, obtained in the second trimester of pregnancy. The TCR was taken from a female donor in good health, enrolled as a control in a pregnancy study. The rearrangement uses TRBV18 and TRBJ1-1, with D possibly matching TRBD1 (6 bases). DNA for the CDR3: TGTGCCAGCTCACCCTCGGAAGGGGGTTGGACTGAAGCTTTCTTT. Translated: CASSPSEGGWTEAFF.